These T cell receptor beta chains were read from a single sample in a study of blood T cell repertoires in COVID-19. Sequencing was performed with immunoSEQ multiplex PCR; in TCRdb, only in-frame clones are kept and a portion is missing. Of tens of thousands of clones in the sample, around 90% are singletons; the top ten hold around 4.7%. The source material was peripheral blood. Every receptor here comes from a man in his 60s with acute or convalescent COVID-19. Both conserved end residues are part of each CDR3. Fields, in order: J gene, clone size, V gene, D gene, CDR3 DNA, CDR3 protein. The D gene is left open where the match is weak. The size field is filled for only some rows; it gives once, few, many or a size class.

TRBJ1-2,-,TRBV2,-,TGTGCCAGCAGTGAAATGGCAGGCATTGGTGGCTACACCTTC,CASSEMAGIGGYTF
TRBJ2-2,-,TRBV15,-,TGTGCCACCGAAGGCGGGTCCCTGAACACCGGGGAGCTGTTTTTT,CATEGGSLNTGELFF
TRBJ2-7,-,TRBV11-2,-,TGTGCCAGCAGCCCAGCGTCCAATCGTTACGAGCAGTACTTC,CASSPASNRYEQYF
TRBJ1-4,-,TRBV5-4,-,TGTGCCAGCAGCTCCGACAGAGTTAATGAAAAACTGTTTTTT,CASSSDRVNEKLFF
TRBJ2-7,-,TRBV4-1,TRBD1,TGCGCCAGCAGCCAAGATTTCCGAGGGACAGGGGCCTCCAGCTCCTACGAGCAGTACTTC,CASSQDFRGTGASSSYEQYF
TRBJ1-2,few,TRBV30,TRBD1,TGTGCCTGGAGTTTTTATCTGGGACAGGGGGCGCCTGGCTACACCTTC,CAWSFYLGQGAPGYTF
TRBJ2-7,few,TRBV24-1,-,TGTGCCACCAGTGATTCGGGTTTAAACGAGCAGTACTTC,CATSDSGLNEQYF
TRBJ1-1,-,TRBV7-9,TRBD1,TGTGCCAGCAGCCGTGACAGGGGTGGTTTTCACACTGAAGCTTTCTTT,CASSRDRGGFHTEAFF
TRBJ1-1,-,TRBV29-1,-,TGCAGCGTTGAAGATGAGTGGCCAGGGCGGGCTTTCTTT,CSVEDEWPGRAFF
TRBJ2-1,-,TRBV7-2,TRBD2,TGTGCCAGCAGCTCCCAGGCGGGGGGTTTCAATGAGCAGTTCTTC,CASSSQAGGFNEQFF
TRBJ2-3,-,TRBV30,TRBD2,TGTGCCTGGAGCCGGGAGGGTAGCGGGGGGGCAGGAGATACGCAGTATTTT,CAWSREGSGGAGDTQYF
TRBJ2-1,-,TRBV16,-,TGTGCCAGCAGCCAATCCTCGAGAGGGGGTGAGCAGTTCTTC,CASSQSSRGGEQFF
TRBJ1-2,-,TRBV9,-,TGTGCCAGCAGCGTAGTTGCCGGGGGCTACACCTTC,CASSVVAGGYTF
TRBJ1-5,few,TRBV30,-,TGTGCCTGGAGTGTACGGGACAATCAGCCCCAGCATTTT,CAWSVRDNQPQHF
TRBJ2-1,-,TRBV24-1,TRBD2,TGTGCCACCAGTGGTCAACCGGGACTAGCGGGGCGTTCCTACAATGAGCAGTTCTTC,CATSGQPGLAGRSYNEQFF